The next 32 T cell receptor beta chains were all read from a single sample in a study of long-term antiretroviral therapy in people with HIV. The libraries were made with immunoSEQ v3.0 at survey level. Assay: immunoSEQ multiplex PCR; the TCRdb copy retains only in-frame clones and omits some. The table has tens of thousands of clones, about four fifths seen once. The sequencing here drew on unsorted PBMCs, taken roughly 6.1 years after starting antiretroviral therapy. The origin of the receptors is a man aged 30 to 45 with HIV.

The chain employs TRBV7-8 and TRBJ1-2, with D maybe TRBD1 (5 bases). V lost 2 bases and J lost 5, with 24 bases in between. The CDR3 runs 18 residues. Germline V gives CDR1 SGHVS, CDR2 FQNEAQ. For the CDR3, the DNA is TGTGCCAGCAGCTTAACGGAGTACGACTGGGGACTGCTTTATGGCTACACCTTC. This encodes CASSLTEYDWGLLYGYTF. Combining the CDR3 with reference TRBV7-8 and TRBJ1-2 gives the whole variable domain GAGVSQSPRYKVAKRGQDVALRCDPISGHVSLFWYQQALGQGPEFLTYFQNEAQLDKSGLPSDRFFAERPEGSVSTLKIQRTQQEDSAVYLCASSLTEYDWGLLYGYTFGSGTRLTVV.

In its sample, this clone was seen a few times. The gene calls are TRBV7-3 and TRBJ1-2, with TRBD1 matching over 9 bases. Germline CDR1 SGHTA, CDR2 FQGTGA. Trimming cost V 5 bases and J 7 bases; bases outside gene matches: 5. The CDR3 has 13 amino acids. The CDR3, as DNA: TGTGCCAGCAGCACAACAGGGGGCGTTGGCTACACCTTC. Protein sequence: CASSTTGGVGYTF.

The J gene is TRBJ2-7, the V gene TRBV6-6, with 9 nucleotides matching TRBD2. CDR1 is MNHNY and CDR2 is SVGAGI in the germline V gene (reference sequence). The CDR3 contains 15 residues. The V segment lost 4 bases and the J segment 4 bases; nucleotides outside the gene matches: 8. The CDR3 coding sequence is TGTGCCAGCAGTTCCAGCGGCGCGGGGGGGTACGAGCAGTACTTC. Translated: CASSSSGAGGYEQYF.

J is TRBJ1-2 and V is TRBV7-6; 7 nucleotides align to TRBD1. The V gene's germline CDR1 is SGHVS and CDR2 FNYEAQ. Unmatched junction bases numbered 7, after V lost 0 bases and J lost 0 bases. The CDR3 consists of 17 residues. CDR3 bases: TGTGCCAGCAGCTTAGCGGACAGGATGCTGTCTAACTATGGCTACACCTTC. This translates into CASSLADRMLSNYGYTF.

The rearrangement links TRBV14 to TRBJ1-4; no definite D call. CDR1 is SGHDN and CDR2 is FVKESK in the germline V gene. V dropped 1 base and J dropped 10 bases, with 10 bases sitting between them. The CDR3 has 13 amino acids. The CDR3 DNA is TGTGCCAGCAGCCAAGTTCAGACGGGAAAACTGTTTTTT. This sequence encodes CASSQVQTGKLFF.

This chain uses TRBV18 with TRBJ2-1; TRBD2 matches at 10 bases. Germline CDR1 and CDR2: KGHSH and LQKENI. V lost 3 bases to trimming and J lost 4 bases; unmatched junction nucleotides: 6. The CDR3 has 16 residues. DNA of the CDR3: TGTGCCAGCTCACCCCTAGCGGGAGAACGGTACAATGAGCAGTTCTTC. As protein: CASSPLAGERYNEQFF.

V and J are TRBV11-1 and TRBJ1-2; no definite D call. This CDR3 has 14 amino acids. V was clipped by 2 bases and J by 4 bases, with 11 bases between them. Germline CDR1 and CDR2: SGHAT and FQDESV (reference sequence). CDR3 in DNA: TGTGCCAGCAGCTTATTGGACCCGGGCTATGGCTACACCTTC. It codes for CASSLLDPGYGYTF.

The V and J genes are TRBV4-3 and TRBJ2-1, with 7 positions matching TRBD2. CDR3 length: 16 amino acids. V shed 2 bases and J 5 bases; nucleotides not matched to a gene: 9. Germline CDR1 and CDR2: LGHNA and YSLEER. The CDR3 nucleotides read TGCGCCAGCAGCCAAAGTCCTAGCGGAGACCACAATGAGCAGTTCTTC. Its translation is CASSQSPSGDHNEQFF.

This chain connects TRBV9 to TRBJ2-7, with 7 nucleotides matching TRBD1. This CDR3 is built from 13 residues. CDR1 is SGDLS and CDR2 is YYNGEE in the germline V gene. Trimming removed 4 bases from V and 4 bases from J; junction bases left unmatched: 5. CDR3 sequence (DNA): TGTGCCAGCAGCACCGGGACAGTATACGAGCAGTACTTC. Amino acids: CASSTGTVYEQYF.

This clone was recorded only once. The rearrangement joins TRBV28 to TRBJ2-5, with TRBD2 matching over 8 bases. This CDR3 has 15 amino acids. The V segment lost 4 bases and the J segment 5 bases; nucleotides outside the gene matches: 9. In germline, CDR1 is MDHEN, CDR2 SYDVKM. The DNA of the CDR3 is TGTGCCAGCAGTTCCTCAGCGGGAGTAGGGGAGACCCAGTACTTC. Residues: CASSSSAGVGETQYF.

V and J are TRBV28 and TRBJ2-1, with 9 bases fitting TRBD1. V was clipped by 4 bases and J by 8 bases; unmatched bases: 9. CDR1 is MDHEN, CDR2 SYDVKM, per germline. This CDR3 contains 15 residues. CDR3 loop: CASSSAGTGLDEQFF. CDR3 bases: TGTGCCAGCAGTTCTGCCGGGACAGGGTTGGATGAGCAGTTCTTC. Full variable domain (outside the CDR3, taken from reference TRBV28 and TRBJ2-1): DVKVTQSSRYLVKRTGEKVFLECVQDMDHENMFWYRQDPGLGLRLIYFSYDVKMKEKGDIPEGYSVSREKKERFSLILESASTNQTSMYLCASSSAGTGLDEQFFGPGTRLTVL.

The genes are TRBV2 and TRBJ1-4; a weak D match, TRBD1 (5 bases). The CDR3 consists of 16 residues. Germline lookup yields CDR1 SNHLY and CDR2 FYNNEI. V lost 7 bases to trimming and J lost 4 bases, with 19 bases between them. The CDR3 reads CASTDLSGTDNEKLFF. The CDR3 bases are TGTGCCAGCACCGACCTTTCCGGGACGGATAATGAAAAACTGTTTTTT. The whole variable domain, remainder taken from reference TRBV2 and TRBJ1-4, is EPEVTQTPSHQVTQMGQEVILRCVPISNHLYFYWYRQILGQKVEFLVSFYNNEISEKSEIFDDQFSVERPDGSNFTLKIRSTKLEDSAMYFCASTDLSGTDNEKLFFGSGTQLSVL.

This sequence joins TRBV9 and TRBJ2-2; 7 bases map to TRBD2. In germline, CDR1 is SGDLS, CDR2 YYNGEE. The CDR3 totals 15 residues. The V segment lost 0 bases and the J segment 6 bases; nucleotides outside the gene matches: 5. The CDR3 DNA reads as TGTGCCAGCAGCGTAGATCCAGCGGGGTCCGGGGAGCTGTTTTTT. Amino acid sequence: CASSVDPAGSGELFF.

This clone was counted only a few times. The chain uses TRBV10-3 and TRBJ1-6, with D unresolved. V was trimmed by 8 bases and J by 7 bases, leaving 18 bases between them. Germline V gene lookup returns CDR1 ENHRY and CDR2 SYGVKD. The CDR3 is made up of 15 amino acids. CDR3 protein: CAIPHQREGNSPLHF. DNA of the CDR3: TGTGCCATCCCACATCAAAGGGAGGGAAATTCACCCCTCCACTTT.

The chain uses TRBV7-2 and TRBJ2-1; 8 nucleotides agree with TRBD2. The junction had 2 bases not matched to a gene; V was cut back by 5 bases and J by 2 bases. CDR3 length: 14 residues. Germline CDR1 and CDR2: SGHTA and FQGNSA. In nucleotides, the CDR3 is TGTGCCAGCAGCCAGGGACTAGCCTACAATGAGCAGTTCTTC. Translated: CASSQGLAYNEQFF.

Judged by abundance, this clone is medium-sized. The rearrangement uses TRBV5-6 and TRBJ2-1; 7 bases align to TRBD2. Germline-derived CDR1 and CDR2 are SGHDT and YYEEEE. J was trimmed by 6 bases and V by 0 bases; bases with no gene match: 6. The CDR3 length is 15 residues. The CDR3 region has the DNA TGTGCCAGCAGCTTGGTGGGGGGGGTAGGCAATGAGCAGTTCTTC. It yields the protein CASSLVGGVGNEQFF.

The chain joins TRBV27 to TRBJ2-1; 12 nucleotides align to TRBD2. The V segment lost 6 bases and the J segment 0 bases; nucleotides outside the gene matches: 9. The CDR3 totals 18 residues. Germline values: CDR1 MNHEY, CDR2 SMNVEV (reference sequence). CDR3 residues: CASSPGTSGFSSYNEQFF. The CDR3 bases are TGTGCCAGCAGCCCAGGGACTAGCGGGTTTAGCTCCTACAATGAGCAGTTCTTC.

The chain links TRBV4-1 to TRBJ2-5; possibly TRBD2 for D (7 bases). Germline-derived CDR1 and CDR2 are MGHRA and YSYEKL. CDR3 size: 16 residues. The V and J ends lost 2 bases and 5 bases respectively, with 18 bases between them. The CDR3 DNA reads as TGCGCCAGCAGCCAAACCCCCCGGGGGGCAGGGGAGACCCAGTACTTC. The encoded protein is CASSQTPRGAGETQYF.

Remarks on this clone: Other DNA sequences in this specimen translate into the identical CDR3. DNA of the CDR3: TGTGCCAGTAGTAGCTCCTGGGGGGGCGGCACTGAAGCTTTCTTT. Residues: CASSSSWGGGTEAFF. The rearrangement links TRBV19 to TRBJ1-1; D is perhaps TRBD1 (6 bases). Trimming stripped 4 bases from V and 4 bases from J, with 16 bases between. Looked up from germline, CDR1 is LNHDA and CDR2 is SQIVND (reference sequence). CDR3 length equals 15 residues.

The rearrangement joins TRBV28 to TRBJ2-2; D unresolved. The CDR3 runs 16 residues. Trimming removed 6 bases at V and 0 bases at J, with 14 bases between. Per germline, CDR1 MDHEN and CDR2 SYDVKM. The CDR3 sequence: CASRTPFRSNTGELFF. CDR3 nucleotide sequence: TGTGCCAGCAGGACTCCTTTCCGATCGAACACCGGGGAGCTGTTTTTT.

The genes are TRBV6-5 and TRBJ1-2, with unresolved D. CDR3 length equals 14 residues. V was pared by 0 bases and J by 7 bases, with 12 bases between. Germline CDR1 reads MNHEY; CDR2 reads SVGAGI. The CDR3 sequence is CASSYSEERRGYTF. Here the CDR3 DNA reads TGTGCCAGCAGTTACTCGGAAGAGCGGCGTGGCTACACCTTC.

The chain links TRBV7-8 to TRBJ2-7; D is undetermined. The CDR3 is made up of 13 amino acids. Trimming left V 6 bases short and J 2 bases short, with 11 bases between. Per germline, CDR1 SGHVS and CDR2 FQNEAQ. This chain's CDR3 is CASRQDFTYEQYF. CDR3 sequence (DNA): TGTGCCAGCAGACAAGACTTCACCTACGAGCAGTACTTC.

The chain links TRBV30 to TRBJ1-5; tentative D call: TRBD1 (5 bases). This CDR3 is 14 amino acids long. Trimming cost V 3 bases and J 0 bases, with 9 bases left between them. Germline CDR1 reads GTSNPN; CDR2 reads SVGIG (reference sequence). CDR3 DNA sequence: TGTGCCTGGAGCCGGGACTATAGCAATCAGCCCCAGCATTTT. Translating it yields CAWSRDYSNQPQHF.

The chain recombines TRBV15 with TRBJ2-5; weak D call: TRBD1 (5 bases). Looked up from germline, CDR1 is LNHNV and CDR2 is YYDKDF (reference sequence). V was pared by 2 bases and J by 3 bases, with 13 bases between. The CDR3 loop spans 15 amino acids. The CDR3 DNA reads TGTGCCACCAGCAGACAAGACAGAAGGGAAGAGACCCAGTACTTC. Amino acids: CATSRQDRREETQYF.

The chain uses TRBV5-4 and TRBJ2-4; a weak D match, TRBD2 (6 bases). V was trimmed by 0 bases and J by 5 bases, leaving 9 bases between them. CDR1 and CDR2 from the germline V gene are SGHNT and YYREEE (reference sequence). The CDR3 runs to 14 residues. For the CDR3, the DNA is TGTGCCAGCAGCTTGGCTTCGGGGGAAAACATTCAGTACTTC. Translation gives CASSLASGENIQYF.

The chain uses TRBV6-6 and TRBJ2-5, with D hard to call. The DNA end is a closer match to TRBJ2-7, so the J assignment may be wrong. In germline, CDR1 is MNHNY, CDR2 SVGAGI (reference sequence). CDR3 length: 12 amino acids. CDR3 nucleotide sequence: TGTGCCAGCAGCCTAGACAACTACGAGCAGTACTTC. It yields the protein CASSLDNYEQYF.

The rearrangement links TRBV4-3 to TRBJ2-5, with D perhaps assigned TRBD1 or TRBD2 (5 bases each). V was pared by 0 bases and J by 5 bases, with 10 bases between. Germline lookup yields CDR1 LGHNA and CDR2 YSLEER. This CDR3 is 14 amino acids long. This CDR3 reads CASSQDLEGETQYF. For the CDR3, the DNA is TGCGCCAGCAGCCAAGATTTAGAGGGGGAGACCCAGTACTTC.

This chain joins TRBV5-4 and TRBJ2-7; the D is unclear. Germline lookup yields CDR1 SGHNT and CDR2 YYREEE (reference sequence). Trimming took 1 base from V and 2 from J, leaving 10 bases between them. This CDR3 has 14 residues. This CDR3 is CASSLYGVTYEQYF. CDR3 bases: TGTGCCAGCAGCTTGTACGGAGTAACCTACGAGCAGTACTTC.

The J gene is TRBJ2-7, the V gene TRBV18; D possibly corresponds to TRBD2 (6 bases). Trimming took off 1 base at V and 7 bases at J, with 14 bases between the two ends. The CDR3 runs to 14 residues. CDR1 is KGHSH, CDR2 LQKENI, per germline. CDR3: CASSPLEGSGEQYF. CDR3 DNA: TGTGCCAGCTCACCACTGGAGGGTTCTGGAGAGCAGTACTTC.

This chain links TRBV7-8 with TRBJ1-4, with 8 bases aligning to TRBD1. The CDR3 runs to 16 residues. J was trimmed by 3 bases and V by 3 bases; bases with no gene match: 6. Germline-derived CDR1 and CDR2 are SGHVS and FQNEAQ. CDR3 nucleotide sequence: TGTGCCAGCAGCTTTGGGACAGGAGGTTCTAATGAAAAACTGTTTTTT. Its translation: CASSFGTGGSNEKLFF.

V and J are TRBV4-3 and TRBJ2-7; 7 nucleotides align to TRBD2. Germline V lookup: CDR1 LGHNA, CDR2 YSLEER. V lost 1 base, J lost 4 bases, and 7 bases stayed unmatched. The CDR3 totals 15 residues. CDR3 in DNA: TGCGCCAGCAGCCAAGCGGCACTAGCGAGATACGAGCAGTACTTC. It codes for CASSQAALARYEQYF.

J is TRBJ1-6 and V is TRBV29-1; TRBD1 might be the D (5 bases). V lost 0 bases, J lost 14 bases, and 8 bases lay in between. Germline V gene lookup returns CDR1 SQVTM and CDR2 ANQGSEA. This CDR3 is built from 11 residues. For the CDR3, the DNA is TGCAGCGTTGAAGATGGGGGGACCCTCCACTTT. Protein: CSVEDGGTLHF.